The clone carrying this T cell receptor (beta chain) has more than one count but fewer than ten. What it recognizes is unknown. Each CDR3 protein is one row after TCRdb ran MiXCR on the 5' RACE reads. In the table there are roughly 6,100 distinct CDR3 sequences, 65% to 75% of which are singletons. Whole-study results and caveats: In terms of TCR gene usage, tumor memory CD4+ T cells clustered together with blood and lymph node memory CD4+ cells, as well as with lymph node naive CD4+ cells.

The CDR3 is 12 residues long. Germline CDR1 MDHEN, CDR2 SYDVKM. Deletions cut 3 bases from V and 8 bases from J, with 10 bases between. Input material: memory CD4+ T cells sorted from a lymph node. Subset: memory CD4+ T cells, CD4+CD45RO+CD25-. This chain connects TRBV28 to TRBJ1-2; D gene ambiguous. The receptor was isolated from a female donor with breast cancer. CDR3 loop: CASSFRERGYTF. The CDR3 bases are TGTGCCAGCAGTTTTAGGGAGCGGGGCTACACCTTC.